Each of the 19 T cell receptor beta chains below was sequenced from the same sample in a study of T cells expressing NK-cell markers. TCRdb re-called the 5' RACE reads and catalogs CDR3 proteins one per entry, DNA excluded. This sample's clone table lists about 460,000 distinct CDR3 sequences. The sample taken for sequencing was blood T cells: a sorted CD56 or NKG2C T cell subset, CD4+ or CD8+ T cells, or bulk PBMC T cells (not recorded which). Receptor source: a woman aged 45-60 years in good health.

The rearrangement uses TRBV14 and TRBJ2-2. This CDR3 is built from 14 residues. Germline assignment: CDR1 SGHDN and CDR2 FVKESK. CDR3 residues: CASRTTENTGELFF.

The J gene is TRBJ1-1, the V gene TRBV10-2. This CDR3 region has 11 residues. CDR1 and CDR2 (germline): WSHSY, SAAADI. The CDR3 reads CASRKNTEAFF.

The genes are TRBV24-1 and TRBJ2-1; TCRdb's D gene call, TRBD1, goes unchecked for lack of DNA. The CDR3 consists of 13 residues. Germline lookup yields CDR1 KGHDR and CDR2 SFDVKD. This CDR3 reads CATNRGQGNEQFF.

The V gene is TRBV29-1, the J gene TRBJ1-1. CDR3 length equals 13 residues. Germline loops: CDR1 SQVTM, CDR2 ANQGSEA. CDR3 loop: CSGSQLWNTEAFF. The complete variable domain, with remaining parts taken from reference TRBV29-1 and TRBJ1-1, reads SAVISQKPSRDICQRGTSLTIQCQVDSQVTMMFWYRQQPGQSLTLIATANQGSEATYESGFVIDKFPISRPNLTFSTLTVSNMSPEDSSIYLCSGSQLWNTEAFFGQGTRLTVV.

The rearrangement links TRBV7-8 to TRBJ2-7; the D gene TCRdb calls, TRBD2, cannot be checked with no DNA. The CDR3 sequence is 15 residues long. The V gene's germline CDR1 is SGHVS and CDR2 FQNEAQ. The CDR3 is CASSLDGGVKYEQYF.

V gene TRBV12-3 or TRBV12-4 combines with J gene TRBJ2-2. There are 12 residues in the CDR3. The CDR3 sequence is CASGLAVGELFF.

J is TRBJ2-1 and V is TRBV6-6; the TRBD1 assignment by TCRdb is unverifiable without DNA. The CDR3 totals 19 residues. Germline V gives CDR1 MNHNY, CDR2 SVGAGI (reference sequence). Here the CDR3 reads CASSPGTGGSVTHNNEQFF.

The chain recombines TRBV12-3 or TRBV12-4 with TRBJ2-3; the TRBD2 assignment by TCRdb is unverifiable without DNA. The CDR3 is 17 amino acids. The CDR3 reads CASSLALGGGPSDTQYF.

The chain carries TRBV4-1 and TRBJ2-2; TCRdb's D gene call, TRBD1, goes unchecked for lack of DNA. Germline V lookup: CDR1 MGHRA, CDR2 YSYEKL. The CDR3 has 14 residues. The CDR3 here is CASSQGGWTGELFF.

This chain uses TRBV7-9 with TRBJ2-1; TCRdb lists TRBD1, though no DNA is available to test this call. The CDR3 covers 16 residues. Per germline, CDR1 SEHNR and CDR2 FQNEAQ (reference sequence). The CDR3 sequence: CASSSTRTGRGNEQFF.

This chain links TRBV11-2 with TRBJ2-2; the TCRdb D gene call, TRBD2, has no DNA to confirm it. The CDR3 is 15 amino acids. Germline V CDR1 and CDR2: SGHAT, FQNNGV. The CDR3 region is CASSPGLAGFGELFF.

The chain couples TRBV6-6 to TRBJ1-5; TCRdb selects TRBD1, and the lack of DNA leaves this call unchecked. CDR1 is MNHNY, CDR2 SVGAGI, per germline (reference sequence). The CDR3 runs to 12 residues. The CDR3 spells CAGGTGNQPQHF.

The chain carries TRBV10-3 and TRBJ1-5. Germline V CDR1 and CDR2: ENHRY, SYGVKD. This CDR3 has 15 amino acids. CDR3 sequence: CAISESTSANQPQHF.

V usage is TRBV20-1 and J usage is TRBJ2-3. Germline values: CDR1 DFQATT, CDR2 SNEGSKA (reference sequence). This CDR3 region has 13 residues. CDR3 loop: CSSIEEVSDTQYF.

The V and J genes are TRBV3-1 and TRBJ2-1; there is no DNA to check the TCRdb D call of TRBD2. This CDR3 spans 15 amino acids. CDR1 is LGHDT, CDR2 YNNKEL, per germline (reference sequence). CDR3 residues: CASSQDRTSGRSRFF.

The chain recombines TRBV7-2 with TRBJ1-2; TCRdb's D call, TRBD1, is unchecked because there is no DNA. In germline, CDR1 is SGHTA, CDR2 FQGNSA. The CDR3 has 14 residues. This chain's CDR3 is CASSPRDPNYGYTF.

The CDR3 loop reads CASSLVGRGSTDTQYF. The chain employs TRBV11-2 and TRBJ2-3; checking the TCRdb D call of TRBD1 is not possible without DNA. The germline CDR1 and CDR2 sequences are SGHAT and FQNNGV. The CDR3 is 16 amino acids.

The J gene is TRBJ1-1, the V gene TRBV7-9. This CDR3 contains 15 residues. Looked up from germline, CDR1 is SEHNR and CDR2 is FQNEAQ (reference sequence). CDR3 amino acids: CASSFKGFMNTEAFF.

The chain is built from TRBV24-1 and TRBJ2-1. CDR3 size: 13 residues. Germline V lookup: CDR1 KGHDR, CDR2 SFDVKD. The CDR3 is CATSDFRSPEQFF.